The 16 T cell receptor beta chains listed next were all sequenced from one sample in a study of naive and memory T cell subsets. Regarding the study as a whole: Especially in CD8 cells, naive repertoires contained a few larger clonotypes, possibly CD45RA-re-expressing memory cells.

Antigens for these TCRs are unknown. An equimolar mix of two oligonucleotides served as the beta constant-region primer for TRBC1 and TRBC2. The ligated cDNA underwent four PCR rounds using SP2 and nested alpha and beta constant-region primers. Via MiXCR, TCRdb re-called the UMI-ligation and nested PCR reads, giving one row per CDR3 protein. Here the sample spans approximately 140,000 distinct CDR3 sequences, 15% to 25% being singletons. Input material: naive CD8+ T cells from blood. Receptors originate from a human donor in good health.

CDR3 in amino acids: CASSPWAGSYEQYF. CDR3 nucleotide sequence: TGTGCCAGCAGTCCCTGGGCGGGCTCCTACGAGCAGTACTTC. This chain links TRBV12-3 or TRBV12-4 with TRBJ2-7; TRBD2 might be the D (5 bases). This CDR3 is built from 14 residues. V lost 5 bases, J lost 0 bases, and 11 bases lay in between.

This clonotype occurred a few times. J is TRBJ2-1 and V is TRBV28, with a weak D call TRBD1 (6 bases). Trimming shortened V by 5 bases and J by 6 bases, and 26 bases separated the two germline ends. This CDR3 contains 18 residues. Per the germline V gene, CDR1 is MDHEN and CDR2 is SYDVKM. The CDR3 here is CASSIPAPDSLKGNEQFF. In nucleotides, the CDR3 is TGTGCCAGCAGTATACCCGCACCGGACAGCCTGAAGGGCAATGAGCAGTTCTTC.

This clonotype was observed many times. The chain employs TRBV6-2 or TRBV6-3 and TRBJ2-2; the match to TRBD1 covers 8 bases. The germline gives CDR1 MNHEY, CDR2 SVGEGT. The trim removed 6 bases at V and 3 bases at J, leaving 3 bases unmatched. CDR3 length: 14 residues. The CDR3 loop is CASSPGQDTGELFF. CDR3 DNA: TGTGCCAGCAGCCCGGGACAGGACACCGGGGAGCTGTTTTTT.

V and J are TRBV28 and TRBJ1-2, with 9 bases aligning to TRBD1. Trimming removed 7 bases from V and 8 bases from J; junction bases left unmatched: 20. This CDR3 contains 17 residues. Germline V gene lookup returns CDR1 MDHEN and CDR2 SYDVKM. CDR3 in DNA: TGTGCCAGCATCCAGAACCTCCGGGACAGGGAAGCTCGCGGCTACACCTTC. The encoded protein is CASIQNLRDREARGYTF.

This clonotype turned up a few times. CDR3 amino acids: CASSQDRGIGSIQYF. The CDR3 nucleotides are TGCGCCAGCAGCCAAGATCGGGGGATAGGGAGCATTCAGTACTTC. V and J are TRBV4-3 and TRBJ2-4, with TRBD2 as a possible D gene (6 bases). The CDR3 loop spans 15 amino acids. CDR1 is LGHNA and CDR2 is YSLEER in the germline V gene. The germline V and J ends were trimmed by 0 bases and 9 bases, with 15 bases remaining between them.

This clonotype was detected only a few times. A junction boundary mismatches the germline segment, possibly from a read error. The chain couples TRBV28 to TRBJ2-7, with a possible D match to TRBD1 (5 bases). The CDR3 runs to 11 residues. Germline CDR1 reads MDHEN; CDR2 reads SYDVKM. The CDR3 DNA reads TGTGCCACCAGTCAGGGTTACGAGCAGTACTTC. This sequence encodes CATSQGYEQYF.

V usage is TRBV20-1 and J usage is TRBJ2-1; 9 bases align to TRBD1. The CDR3 is 14 amino acids. The V gene's germline CDR1 is DFQATT and CDR2 SNEGSKA (reference sequence). With V trimmed by 3 bases and J by 8 bases, 8 bases remained unmatched. CDR3 nucleotides: TGCAGTGCTAGGACTCGGACAGGGGAAGATGAGCAGTTCTTC. It codes for CSARTRTGEDEQFF.

This clonotype was counted between two and nine times. CDR3 sequence: CASSLGPGSSYEQYF. The CDR3 DNA reads as TGTGCCAGCAGTTTAGGACCTGGAAGCTCCTACGAGCAGTACTTC. This rearrangement joins TRBV28 to TRBJ2-7; D not resolved. Germline CDR1 reads MDHEN; CDR2 reads SYDVKM. The CDR3 length is 15 residues. V lost 2 bases and J 0 bases, leaving 11 bases between the germline ends.

The V call is TRBV28, the J call TRBJ2-1, with a possible D match to TRBD1 (5 bases). Trimming left V 2 bases short and J 7 bases short, with 12 bases between. CDR3 length: 14 amino acids. From germline, CDR1 is MDHEN and CDR2 SYDVKM. CDR3 sequence (DNA): TGTGCCAGCAGTTTACCACAGGTGGGGAATGAGCAGTTCTTC. The encoded protein is CASSLPQVGNEQFF.

V is TRBV4-1 and J is TRBJ1-6, with D possibly matching TRBD1 (6 bases). The CDR3 has 16 residues. CDR1 is MGHRA and CDR2 is YSYEKL in the germline V gene. Trimming pared 1 base from V and 7 bases from J, leaving 14 bases between. The CDR3 region is CASSQVAGEGNSPLHF. Here the CDR3 DNA reads TGCGCCAGCAGCCAAGTGGCAGGGGAGGGGAATTCACCCCTCCACTTT.

This clonotype was detected a few times. The chain couples TRBV7-8 to TRBJ2-7, with 10 bases lining up with TRBD2. This CDR3 has 15 amino acids. With V trimmed by 2 bases and J by 5 bases, 6 bases remained unmatched. Germline CDR1 is SGHVS and CDR2 is FQNEAQ. This CDR3 is CASSLKRLAGDEQYF. The CDR3 DNA follows: TGTGCCAGCAGCTTAAAGCGCCTAGCGGGAGACGAGCAGTACTTC.

This clonotype was picked up a small number of times. This chain links TRBV15 with TRBJ1-5; no clear D. Germline values: CDR1 LNHNV, CDR2 YYDKDF (reference sequence). The CDR3 extends over 15 amino acids. Trimming removed 0 bases from V and 4 bases from J, with 10 bases in between. The CDR3 DNA reads as TGTGCCACCAGCAGAGAGAGGCTGGGGAATCAGCCCCAGCATTTT. This translates into CATSRERLGNQPQHF.

In its sample, this clonotype was seen a few times. The CDR3 bases are TGTGCCAGCAGTTTACTAGTTTCCGAGGAGCTGTTTTTT. This encodes CASSLLVSEELFF. The chain joins TRBV27 to TRBJ2-2, with unresolved D. Trimming shortened V by 2 bases and J by 10 bases, and 11 bases separated the two germline ends. The length of the CDR3 is 13 residues. CDR1 MNHEY and CDR2 SMNVEV come from the germline V gene (reference sequence).

In this sample, this clonotype turned up a few times. The V and J genes are TRBV10-3 and TRBJ2-5; possibly TRBD1 or TRBD2 for D (5 bases each). The CDR3 spans 17 residues. CDR1 is ENHRY and CDR2 is SYGVKD in the germline V gene. The V end was cut by 4 bases, the J end by 4 bases, with 22 bases between. The CDR3 is CAISGGVAGLGRETQYF. The CDR3, as DNA: TGTGCCATCAGTGGAGGGGTGGCGGGCCTGGGGCGAGAGACCCAGTACTTC.

This clonotype was counted a few times. The chain combines TRBV28 with TRBJ2-2; TRBD1 might be the D (6 bases). The ends were cut back, 6 bases at V and 1 base at J, with 9 bases in the middle. CDR1 is MDHEN, CDR2 SYDVKM, per germline. The CDR3 consists of 14 residues. CDR3 sequence: CASRQTGNTGELFF. The CDR3, as DNA: TGTGCCAGCAGACAGACAGGGAACACCGGGGAGCTGTTTTTT.

This clonotype was seen a few times. The genes are TRBV4-3 and TRBJ1-1; possibly TRBD1 for D (6 bases). Germline assignment: CDR1 LGHNA and CDR2 YSLEER. CDR3 length: 17 residues. The ends were cut back, 4 bases at V and 3 bases at J, with 21 bases in the middle. The CDR3 loop is CASSRTTGHPVDTEAFF. DNA of the CDR3: TGCGCCAGCAGCCGGACTACGGGACACCCGGTGGACACTGAAGCTTTCTTT.